This entry lists 13 T cell receptor beta chains sequenced from one sample in a study of shared clonotypes between healthy human individuals. Sequencing used immunoSEQ multiplex PCR; TCRdb keeps in-frame clones, though not all of them. Of roughly 1,500,000 clones in the sample, 98% were seen once. Sequences were obtained from naive CD4+ T cells sorted from blood. The sample's subset: CD45RA+ positively selected. These receptors originate from a young man in good health.

CDR3: CASSLGMRNYGYTF. CDR3 bases: TGTGCCAGCAGCCTAGGGATGCGGAACTATGGCTACACCTTC. V usage is TRBV6-1 and J usage is TRBJ1-2; D ambiguous. V lost 6 bases to trimming and J lost 2 bases, with 13 bases between them. The CDR3 loop spans 14 amino acids. Germline lookup yields CDR1 MNHNS and CDR2 SASEGT.

The V call is TRBV29-1, the J call TRBJ1-1, with D possibly TRBD1 on 5 matching bases. The CDR3 is made up of 14 amino acids. Germline values: CDR1 SQVTM, CDR2 ANQGSEA. Trimming stripped 4 bases from V and 2 bases from J, with 14 bases between. This CDR3 is CSVAFLGGNTEAFF. The CDR3 nucleotides read TGCAGCGTTGCCTTTCTTGGGGGAAACACTGAAGCTTTCTTT.

The genes are TRBV4-3 and TRBJ2-7; a possible D gene is TRBD1 (6 bases). Trimming removed 1 base from V and 4 bases from J, with 8 bases in between. Germline lookup yields CDR1 LGHNA and CDR2 YSLEER. The length of the CDR3 is 13 residues. In nucleotides, the CDR3 is TGCGCCAGCAGCCAAGCACAGGGTTACGAGCAGTACTTC. It translates to CASSQAQGYEQYF.

The chain uses TRBV2 and TRBJ1-5; D is undetermined. V shed 6 bases and J shed 0 bases, with 9 bases lying between them. From germline, CDR1 is SNHLY and CDR2 FYNNEI. The CDR3 is 14 amino acids. CDR3 sequence reads: CASRGHNSNQPQHF. The CDR3 DNA is TGTGCCAGCAGAGGCCACAATAGCAATCAGCCCCAGCATTTT.

The V call is TRBV19, the J call TRBJ1-5; no reliable D call. The CDR3 has 14 residues. From germline, CDR1 is LNHDA and CDR2 SQIVND (reference sequence). The ends were cut back, 1 base at V and 6 bases at J, with 10 bases in the middle. In DNA, the CDR3 is TGTGCCAGTAGTATAGGGGGTACGGTTCAGCCCCAGCATTTT. Encoded protein: CASSIGGTVQPQHF. The variable domain in full, completed from reference TRBV19 and TRBJ1-5, reads DGGITQSPKYLFRKEGQNVTLSCEQNLNHDAMYWYRQDPGQGLRLIYYSQIVNDFQKGDIAEGYSVSREKKESFPLTVTSAQKNPTAFYLCASSIGGTVQPQHFGDGTRLSIL.

The gene calls are TRBV29-1 and TRBJ1-4, with D hard to call. V lost 4 bases and J 7 bases, leaving 13 bases between the germline ends. The CDR3 has 13 amino acids. The germline CDR1 and CDR2 sequences are SQVTM and ANQGSEA. Here the CDR3 reads CSVGEGGGEKLFF. CDR3 coding DNA: TGCAGCGTTGGTGAGGGAGGTGGTGAAAAACTGTTTTTT.

V gene TRBV28 combines with J gene TRBJ2-1, with 8 bases identical to TRBD2. After removal of 8 bases from V and 6 bases from J, the junction contained 9 bases not matched to a gene. The CDR3 runs to 14 residues. Germline lookup yields CDR1 MDHEN and CDR2 SYDVKM. CDR3 DNA sequence: TGTGCCAGCCTGGGACTAGGGAGCTCCAATGAGCAGTTCTTC. Protein sequence: CASLGLGSSNEQFF.

The gene calls are TRBV20-1 and TRBJ2-7; D is unresolved. Germline assignment: CDR1 DFQATT and CDR2 SNEGSKA (reference sequence). Trimming took off 4 bases at V and 3 bases at J, with 4 bases between the two ends. The CDR3 is 10 residues long. The CDR3 bases are TGCAGTGCTAAGGGCTACGAGCAGTACTTC. Translated, it gives CSAKGYEQYF.

This chain links TRBV30 with TRBJ2-1; D call uncertain. Germline V gene data show CDR1 as GTSNPN and CDR2 as SVGIG (reference sequence). The CDR3 length is 12 residues. The V gene lost 5 bases and the J gene lost 4 bases, with 9 bases spanning the gap. The CDR3 reads CAWHSRYNEQFF. CDR3 bases: TGTGCCTGGCACTCCAGGTACAATGAGCAGTTCTTC.

This chain joins TRBV13 and TRBJ2-1; 14 bases are a match to TRBD2. The CDR3 length is 16 residues. Germline loops: CDR1 PRHDT, CDR2 FYEKMQ (reference sequence). Unmatched junction bases numbered 4, after V lost 3 bases and J lost 6 bases. CDR3 sequence (DNA): TGTGCCAGCAGCTTTTATGGGACTAGCGGGGGCAATGAGCAGTTCTTC. Translated: CASSFYGTSGGNEQFF.

The chain has TRBV5-8 and TRBJ1-1; D gene unclear. Trimming cost V 1 base and J 6 bases, with 10 bases left between them. The CDR3 runs 13 residues. Germline-derived CDR1 and CDR2 are SGHTS and YDEGEE. CDR3 DNA: TGTGCCAGCAGCTTGATCGCGTTTGCTGAAGCTTTCTTT. Amino acids: CASSLIAFAEAFF. Full variable domain (remainder filled in from reference TRBV5-8 and TRBJ1-1): EAGVTQSPTHLIKTRGQQATLRCSPISGHTSVYWYQQALGLGLQFLLWYDEGEERNRGNFPPRFSGRQFPNYSSELNVNALELEDSALYLCASSLIAFAEAFFGQGTRLTVV.

This clone was seen only once. The chain couples TRBV14 to TRBJ2-7, with no clear D. This CDR3 comprises 13 residues. V was shortened by 0 bases and J by 7 bases, with 10 bases between the two germline ends. Germline V CDR1 and CDR2: SGHDN, FVKESK. CDR3 amino acids: CASSQDLIGEQYF. The CDR3 DNA reads TGTGCCAGCAGCCAAGACCTAATCGGGGAGCAGTACTTC.

The chain employs TRBV6-5 and TRBJ2-5, with 7 bases identical to TRBD1. The V segment lost 0 bases and the J segment 4 bases; nucleotides outside the gene matches: 8. CDR1 is MNHEY and CDR2 is SVGAGI in the germline V gene. The CDR3 totals 16 residues. The CDR3 DNA reads as TGTGCCAGCAGTTACTCCCCGACAGGGTTGGGAGAGACCCAGTACTTC. Its translation: CASSYSPTGLGETQYF.